The clone carrying this T cell receptor (beta chain) was observed a few times. Antigen specificity is unknown. The treatment here: oral pan-JAK inhibitor, 5-10 mg twice daily. The data derive from a study of CD8+ T cells in alopecia areata. Study-level background: Among treated patients, oral tofacitinib was administered at 5 to 10 mg twice daily. Study conclusions and caveats: Clonality was higher in lesional than normal scalp, especially in alopecia totalis/universalis. Scalp data also include sequences from resident alphabeta T cells of normal skin.

The CDR3 runs 16 residues. The ends were cut back, 4 bases at V and 0 bases at J, with 12 bases in the middle. Germline CDR1 is SGHVS and CDR2 is FQNEAQ. The authors extracted RNA and reverse transcribed it into cDNA as the sequencing template. TCRdb keeps only in-frame clones here, not all; method: immunoSEQ multiplex PCR. The sample consists of some 200,000 clones, roughly 60% of them appearing once. The sequencing here drew on CD4+ T cells sorted from blood, taken at week 24, from a patient treated with tofacitinib. The sequence came from a human donor with alopecia areata. The rearrangement links TRBV7-8 to TRBJ2-2; D remains unclear. CDR3 in amino acids: CASSSNSIANTGELFF. In DNA, the CDR3 is TGTGCCAGCAGCTCGAACAGCATCGCGAACACCGGGGAGCTGTTTTTT.